These 32 T cell receptor beta chains share one sample of origin, sequenced in a study of T cell repertoires in cytomegalovirus infection. TCRdb fed the reads into MiXCR, producing one record per CDR3 protein. Of 250,000 to 300,000 distinct CDR3 sequences in the sample, over 20% were seen once. Sequencing was performed on PBMCs. These receptors originate from a human donor in good health (CMV status not recorded). Some clones in this sample may be carry-over from other donors' samples.

This clonotype was found many times. The gene calls are TRBV7-2 and TRBJ2-7; no clear D gene. This CDR3 has 15 amino acids. V lost 1 base and J lost 0, with 10 bases in between. Germline V gene sequence: CDR1 SGHTA, CDR2 FQGNSA. The CDR3 region has the DNA TGTGCCAGCAGCTTAGATGCGCCCAGCTCCTACGAGCAGTACTTC. It is translated as CASSLDAPSSYEQYF.

This clonotype was detected a few times. The chain employs TRBV19 and TRBJ2-3; D may be TRBD1 (6 bases). This CDR3 has 15 amino acids. Per germline, CDR1 LNHDA and CDR2 SQIVND (reference sequence). The germline V and J ends were trimmed by 7 bases and 0 bases, with 14 bases remaining between them. CDR3 in DNA: TGTGCCAGTAAAACAGGGACGGTGAGCACAGATACGCAGTATTTT. Residues: CASKTGTVSTDTQYF.

This clonotype has just a few counts. V and J are TRBV29-1 and TRBJ2-1, with D hard to call. The CDR3 runs to 14 residues. Trimming left V 4 bases short and J 0 bases short, with 10 bases between. Germline V gene sequence: CDR1 SQVTM, CDR2 ANQGSEA. The CDR3 DNA sequence: TGCAGCGTTGGTTTGCAGAGCTCCTACAATGAGCAGTTCTTC. This translates into CSVGLQSSYNEQFF.

The chain joins TRBV11-2 to TRBJ2-1; possible D gene TRBD2, 5 bases. Germline-derived CDR1 and CDR2 are SGHAT and FQNNGV. V was clipped by 8 bases and J by 4 bases, with 12 bases between them. The CDR3 has 13 amino acids. This CDR3 reads CASSAEMYNEQFF. As DNA, the CDR3 is TGTGCCAGCTCAGCGGAGATGTACAATGAGCAGTTCTTC.

In the case of this clonotype: The junction differs from germline at one of its ends, possibly a read error. The rearrangement uses TRBV3-1 and TRBJ2-5; perhaps TRBD2 as D (6 bases). Germline CDR1 and CDR2: LGHDT and YNNKEL (reference sequence). CDR3 length: 15 amino acids. The CDR3 spells CASSRPGLDQGTQYF. CDR3 bases: TGTGCCAGCAGCCGGCCGGGACTCGATCAAGGGACCCAGTACTTC.

V gene TRBV20-1 combines with J gene TRBJ1-1; D is ambiguous. CDR1 DFQATT and CDR2 SNEGSKA come from the germline V gene (reference sequence). V was cut by 6 bases and J by 2 bases, with 16 bases left in between. CDR3 length: 14 amino acids. This CDR3 reads CSAISLLTNTEAFF. In nucleotides, the CDR3 is TGCAGTGCCATTTCGTTACTAACAAACACTGAAGCTTTCTTT.

This sequence joins TRBV29-1 and TRBJ1-3; possibly TRBD1 for D (5 bases). Between the trimmed V and J ends, which lost 7 bases and 1 base, there was a span of 17 bases. From germline, CDR1 is SQVTM and CDR2 ANQGSEA. The CDR3 loop spans 15 amino acids. DNA for the CDR3: TGCAGCGCCATCCCCCCCGGGGCATCTGGAAACACCATATATTTT. The encoded protein is CSAIPPGASGNTIYF.

This clonotype was seen many times. This chain joins TRBV11-2 and TRBJ1-2, with TRBD1 as a possible D gene (5 bases). Trimming cost V 7 bases and J 0 bases, with 12 bases left between them. The germline V gene has CDR1 SGHAT and CDR2 FQNNGV. This CDR3 region has 14 residues. CDR3 loop: CASNQGGANYGYTF. In nucleotides, the CDR3 is TGTGCCAGCAACCAGGGCGGTGCTAACTATGGCTACACCTTC.

In this sample, this clonotype turned up many times. The chain has TRBV12-3 or TRBV12-4 and TRBJ2-1, with D possibly matching TRBD2 (5 bases). This CDR3 region has 12 residues. V lost 6 bases, J lost 9 bases, and 12 bases lay in between. The CDR3 protein is CASSRVAGEQFF. In DNA form, the CDR3 reads TGTGCCAGCAGCCGTGTCGCGGGTGAGCAGTTCTTC.

V is TRBV19 and J is TRBJ2-1; 10 bases match TRBD2. Germline CDR1 reads LNHDA; CDR2 reads SQIVND (reference sequence). The CDR3 length is 13 residues. The V segment lost 4 bases and the J segment 10 bases; nucleotides outside the gene matches: 4. The CDR3 is CASSTSGSNEQFF. In DNA form, the CDR3 reads TGTGCCAGTAGTACTAGCGGGAGCAACGAGCAGTTCTTC.

This sequence joins TRBV27 and TRBJ2-2; D is uncertain. This CDR3 is built from 12 residues. Trimming left V 5 bases short and J 5 bases short, with 6 bases between. The germline V gene encodes CDR1 MNHEY and CDR2 SMNVEV (reference sequence). The CDR3 region has the DNA TGTGCCAGCAGTATGGGGACCGGGGAGCTGTTTTTT. The encoded protein is CASSMGTGELFF.

This clonotype was recorded a few times. The chain couples TRBV28 to TRBJ2-1, with D possibly being TRBD2 (6 bases). V was shortened by 2 bases and J by 7 bases, with 15 bases between the two germline ends. Germline values: CDR1 MDHEN, CDR2 SYDVKM. This CDR3 contains 15 residues. The CDR3, as DNA: TGTGCCAGCAGTTTACAAGGTGGGAGGAGAAATGAGCAGTTCTTC. Residues: CASSLQGGRRNEQFF.

This clonotype came up a few times. This sequence joins TRBV6-5 and TRBJ1-5; possible D gene TRBD1, 6 bases. The CDR3 has 14 amino acids. Germline values: CDR1 MNHEY, CDR2 SVGAGI. V shed 8 bases and J shed 3 bases, with 14 bases lying between them. CDR3 in DNA: TGTGCCAGCGGGGCAGGGGTTGACAATCAGCCCCAGCATTTT. It is translated as CASGAGVDNQPQHF.

The J gene is TRBJ1-5, the V gene TRBV19, with D hard to call. V lost 8 bases to trimming and J lost 1 base, with 21 bases between them. The germline CDR1 and CDR2 sequences are LNHDA and SQIVND (reference sequence). The CDR3 has 17 residues. CDR3: CASGQQFAWGSNQPQHF. DNA for the CDR3: TGTGCCAGTGGCCAACAATTCGCCTGGGGAAGCAATCAGCCCCAGCATTTT.

Only a few counts were recorded for this clonotype. This sequence joins TRBV10-2 and TRBJ2-1; TRBD2 agrees at 9 bases. V lost 3 bases to trimming and J lost 8 bases; unmatched junction nucleotides: 5. Germline CDR1 WSHSY, CDR2 SAAADI. This CDR3 is built from 14 residues. CDR3 region: CASSDPQRGDEQFF. In nucleotides, the CDR3 is TGCGCCAGCAGTGACCCCCAGCGGGGGGATGAGCAGTTCTTC.

Ten or more counts support this clonotype. The chain has TRBV7-2 and TRBJ2-7; D remains ambiguous. CDR3 length: 12 residues. V was pared by 4 bases and J by 3 bases, with 7 bases between. The germline gives CDR1 SGHTA, CDR2 FQGNSA. The DNA for the CDR3 is TGTGCCAGCAGCTCAGCCTTCTACGAGCAGTACTTC. Residues: CASSSAFYEQYF.

This clonotype showed up many times. This chain joins TRBV7-2 and TRBJ2-2, with 7 bases aligning to TRBD2. The CDR3 runs 16 residues. Germline V gene sequence: CDR1 SGHTA, CDR2 FQGNSA. The junction had 12 bases not matched to a gene; V was cut back by 5 bases and J by 6 bases. CDR3 nucleotide sequence: TGTGCCAGCAGCCGCGCGGCGGGGGTAGTGGCCGGGGAGCTGTTTTTT. It encodes CASSRAAGVVAGELFF.

The chain links TRBV30 to TRBJ2-5; D gene uncertain. The germline V gene encodes CDR1 GTSNPN and CDR2 SVGIG (reference sequence). The CDR3 sequence is 11 residues long. V was pared by 2 bases and J by 5 bases, with 6 bases between. The CDR3 nucleotides read TGTGCCTGGAGTCCAGAGGAGACCCAGTACTTC. Translated, it gives CAWSPEETQYF.

This clonotype was counted between two and nine times. CDR3 DNA sequence: TGTGCCAGCAGCTCGACAGGGGGCGCGGAGCTGGGGCAGTACTTC. Protein product: CASSSTGGAELGQYF. The chain uses TRBV5-5 and TRBJ2-7, with 10 bases aligning to TRBD1. CDR1 is SGHKS and CDR2 is YYEKEE in the germline V gene (reference sequence). CDR3 length equals 15 residues. The V and J ends lost 3 bases and 9 bases, in that order; junction bases with no gene match: 12. Filled out from reference TRBV5-5 and TRBJ2-7, the complete variable domain reads DAGVTQSPTHLIKTRGQQVTLRCSPISGHKSVSWYQQVLGQGPQFIFQYYEKEERGRGNFPDRFSARQFPNYSSELNVNALLLGDSALYLCASSSTGGAELGQYFGPGTRLTVT.

This clonotype was counted ten times or more. The rearrangement uses TRBV2 and TRBJ1-2; D might be TRBD1 (5 bases). The CDR3 runs 14 residues. V lost 8 bases and J 0 bases, leaving 13 bases between the germline ends. Germline V gives CDR1 SNHLY, CDR2 FYNNEI. CDR3 region: CASAGRVSNYGYTF. CDR3 DNA sequence: TGTGCCAGCGCCGGCAGGGTCTCTAACTATGGCTACACCTTC. Looking up the rest from reference TRBV2 and TRBJ1-2 gives the full variable domain: EPEVTQTPSHQVTQMGQEVILRCVPISNHLYFYWYRQILGQKVEFLVSFYNNEISEKSEIFDDQFSVERPDGSNFTLKIRSTKLEDSAMYFCASAGRVSNYGYTFGSGTRLTVV.

The rearrangement links TRBV28 to TRBJ1-5; D is unclear. The CDR3 has 15 amino acids. Trimming pared 3 bases from V and 1 base from J, leaving 10 bases between. The germline V gene encodes CDR1 MDHEN and CDR2 SYDVKM. CDR3 sequence reads: CASSFAGTSNQPQHF. Here the CDR3 DNA reads TGTGCCAGCAGTTTTGCGGGAACGAGCAATCAGCCCCAGCATTTT.

The chain combines TRBV5-5 with TRBJ1-5; D remains ambiguous. The CDR3 extends over 16 amino acids. Looked up from germline, CDR1 is SGHKS and CDR2 is YYEKEE (reference sequence). Deletions cut 0 bases from V and 2 bases from J, with 12 bases between. The CDR3 sequence: CASSLEAGRGNQPQHF. For the CDR3, the DNA is TGTGCCAGCAGCTTGGAGGCAGGTCGGGGCAATCAGCCCCAGCATTTT.

This clonotype has more than one count but fewer than ten. The CDR3 nucleotides are TGCAGTGCTAGGAGGGGACTGAACTCCTACAATGAGCAGTTCTTC. It encodes CSARRGLNSYNEQFF. The chain is built from TRBV20-1 and TRBJ2-1; tentative D call: TRBD2 (6 bases). Trimming took 3 bases from V and 0 from J, leaving 12 bases between them. Per germline, CDR1 DFQATT and CDR2 SNEGSKA (reference sequence). CDR3 length: 15 residues.

This clonotype was seen repeatedly, ten times or more. The chain carries TRBV7-2 and TRBJ2-7, with D perhaps TRBD1 or TRBD2 (5 bases each). CDR3 length equals 14 residues. Per germline, CDR1 SGHTA and CDR2 FQGNSA. The V end lost 1 base, the J end lost 7 bases, and 14 bases lay between the germline ends. CDR3 in DNA: TGTGCCAGCAGCTTAGTTGGGGGAGTAGGTGAGCAGTACTTC. Residues: CASSLVGGVGEQYF.

In DNA form, the CDR3 reads TGTGCCAGCAGCCCCGCCAGCGGGAGGTACAATGAGCAGTTCTTC. Protein product: CASSPASGRYNEQFF. This chain links TRBV12-3 or TRBV12-4 with TRBJ2-1; 9 nucleotides line up with TRBD2. The CDR3 has 15 amino acids. V shed 6 bases, J shed 4 bases, and the junction held 7 bases outside the gene matches.

The table lists this clonotype with many counts. The rearrangement links TRBV11-2 to TRBJ1-6; TRBD1 is a possible D gene (6 bases). CDR1 is SGHAT and CDR2 is FQNNGV in the germline V gene. V lost 6 bases and J 7 bases, leaving 16 bases between the germline ends. This CDR3 is built from 15 residues. CDR3 residues: CASREEGGRNSPLHF. The CDR3 nucleotides are TGTGCCAGCAGGGAGGAGGGGGGAAGGAATTCACCCCTCCACTTT.

CDR3 loop: CSARALAGVNEQFF. The CDR3 DNA sequence: TGCAGTGCTAGAGCACTAGCGGGAGTGAATGAGCAGTTCTTC. The rearrangement joins TRBV20-1 to TRBJ2-1, with 11 bases lining up with TRBD2. The V and J ends lost 1 base and 7 bases, in that order; junction bases with no gene match: 3. Germline lookup yields CDR1 DFQATT and CDR2 SNEGSKA (reference sequence). CDR3 size: 14 residues.

The chain recombines TRBV28 with TRBJ1-4; D may be TRBD1 (6 bases). The CDR3 runs 15 residues. Germline CDR1 MDHEN, CDR2 SYDVKM. The germline V and J ends were trimmed by 5 bases and 3 bases, with 13 bases remaining between them. The chain's CDR3 is CASSVTGRSNEKLFF. Here the CDR3 DNA reads TGTGCCAGCAGTGTAACAGGGAGGTCTAATGAAAAACTGTTTTTT.

This sequence joins TRBV20-1 and TRBJ2-6; TRBD1 agrees at 7 bases. CDR1 and CDR2 (germline): DFQATT, SNEGSKA (reference sequence). This CDR3 has 15 amino acids. V lost 6 bases, J lost 1 base, and 6 bases stayed unmatched. The CDR3 DNA is TGCAGTGCAAATGTACAGGGGTCTGGGGCCAACGTCCTGACTTTC. Translated, it gives CSANVQGSGANVLTF.

The chain joins TRBV28 to TRBJ1-5; D perhaps matches TRBD1 (5 bases). The germline V gene has CDR1 MDHEN and CDR2 SYDVKM. Trimming removed 6 bases at V and 0 bases at J, with 15 bases between. The CDR3 runs 16 residues. In DNA form, the CDR3 reads TGTGCCAGCAGGACGGACGGGACTTATAGCAATCAGCCCCAGCATTTT. Encoded protein: CASRTDGTYSNQPQHF.

This clonotype was seen at least ten times. The chain is built from TRBV7-2 and TRBJ1-5; D gene unclear. The CDR3 length is 15 residues. Germline V CDR1 and CDR2: SGHTA, FQGNSA. V lost 5 bases, J lost 6 bases, and 17 bases lay in between. This CDR3 reads CASSLDGGSGQPQHF. Written as DNA, the CDR3 is TGTGCCAGCAGCCTAGACGGCGGGTCCGGTCAGCCCCAGCATTTT.

The chain recombines TRBV28 with TRBJ1-4; no definite D call. Germline CDR1 MDHEN, CDR2 SYDVKM. The CDR3 is made up of 11 amino acids. Trimming left V 8 bases short and J 7 bases short, with 8 bases between. Here the CDR3 reads CASSDGEKLFF. The DNA of the CDR3 is TGTGCCAGCTCGGACGGTGAAAAACTGTTTTTT.